The 23 T cell receptor beta chains below all came from one sample that was sequenced in a study of blood T cell repertoires in COVID-19. Sequencing used immunoSEQ multiplex PCR; TCRdb keeps in-frame clones, though not all of them. The table lists approximately 260,000 clones, about 88% of them singletons. The material sequenced was PBMCs or T cells enriched from blood (not recorded which). The source is a man aged 30 to 39 with acute COVID-19.

This chain joins TRBV4-2 and TRBJ1-4; the D is unclear. The V end was cut by 4 bases, the J end by 7 bases, with 16 bases between. CDR1 and CDR2 from the germline V gene are LGHNA and YNFKEQ. The CDR3 runs 15 residues. Here the CDR3 reads CASSPRHDGSEKLFF. CDR3 DNA sequence: TGTGCCAGCAGCCCCAGACACGACGGTAGTGAAAAACTGTTTTTT.

This clone was seen more than once but under ten times. The rearrangement uses TRBV28 and TRBJ1-1, with TRBD1 as a possible D gene (6 bases). Between the trimmed V and J ends, which lost 2 bases and 0 bases, there was a span of 10 bases. The germline gives CDR1 MDHEN, CDR2 SYDVKM. This CDR3 has 15 residues. CDR3 sequence reads: CASSLADRMNTEAFF. The CDR3 DNA reads as TGTGCCAGCAGTTTAGCAGACAGGATGAACACTGAAGCTTTCTTT.

The V and J genes are TRBV19 and TRBJ1-1; D gene ambiguous. The germline V gene has CDR1 LNHDA and CDR2 SQIVND (reference sequence). V lost 6 bases and J lost 4, with 15 bases in between. This CDR3 comprises 14 residues. The CDR3 sequence is CASSNGRGLTEAFF. The CDR3 DNA reads as TGTGCCAGTAGCAATGGTAGAGGGCTCACTGAAGCTTTCTTT.

The V call is TRBV9, the J call TRBJ2-5, with D possibly matching TRBD2 (6 bases). V lost 3 bases and J 0 bases, leaving 12 bases between the germline ends. In germline, CDR1 is SGDLS, CDR2 YYNGEE. The CDR3 is 15 amino acids. CDR3 sequence: CASSADRDYQETQYF. The DNA of the CDR3 is TGTGCCAGCAGCGCCGACCGGGACTACCAAGAGACCCAGTACTTC. Full variable domain (outside the CDR3, taken from reference TRBV9 and TRBJ2-5): DSGVTQTPKHLITATGQRVTLRCSPRSGDLSVYWYQQSLDQGLQFLIQYYNGEERAKGNILERFSAQQFPDLHSELNLSSLELGDSALYFCASSADRDYQETQYFGPGTRLLVL.

The genes are TRBV2 and TRBJ2-7, with 8 bases lining up with TRBD1. J gave up 2 bases and V 4 bases, and 4 bases lay outside the gene matches. The CDR3 is 14 amino acids. Germline V gene data show CDR1 as SNHLY and CDR2 as FYNNEI. For the CDR3, the DNA is TGTGCCAGCAGTGTAGAACAGGGGGCCTACGAGCAGTACGTC. Its protein is CASSVEQGAYEQYV.

The chain joins TRBV4-2 to TRBJ1-2, with D possibly being TRBD1 (5 bases). CDR1 is LGHNA, CDR2 YNFKEQ, per germline. Trimming stripped 4 bases from V and 0 bases from J, with 12 bases between. This CDR3 comprises 15 residues. The CDR3 is CASSPQRGTNYGYTF. CDR3 DNA: TGTGCCAGCAGCCCCCAACGGGGGACTAACTATGGCTACACCTTC.

The chain links TRBV11-1 to TRBJ1-2, with D tentatively TRBD1 (6 bases). Trimming took 5 bases from V and 7 from J, leaving 11 bases between them. Looked up from germline, CDR1 is SGHAT and CDR2 is FQDESV (reference sequence). The CDR3 runs 12 residues. This CDR3 is CASSKDRSGYTF. The CDR3 coding sequence is TGTGCCAGCAGCAAAGACAGGTCTGGCTACACCTTC.

The chain's CDR3 is CASSSGTNTEAFF. CDR3 in DNA: TGCGCCAGCAGCTCCGGGACAAACACTGAAGCTTTCTTT. The V gene is TRBV5-1, the J gene TRBJ1-1, with a weak D call TRBD1 (6 bases). CDR3 length equals 13 residues. The germline CDR1 and CDR2 sequences are SGHRS and YFSETQ. The germline V and J ends were trimmed by 3 bases and 2 bases, with 8 bases remaining between them.

The rearrangement joins TRBV27 to TRBJ1-5; possible D gene TRBD1, 5 bases. The germline gives CDR1 MNHEY, CDR2 SMNVEV (reference sequence). Trimming took off 6 bases at V and 5 bases at J, with 14 bases between the two ends. This CDR3 spans 14 amino acids. The CDR3 DNA reads as TGTGCCAGCAGCCGGGGGTCCGTCGATCAGCCCCAGCATTTT. It translates to CASSRGSVDQPQHF.

The chain recombines TRBV19 with TRBJ2-2; 10 bases line up with TRBD1. The CDR3 totals 16 residues. V was clipped by 6 bases and J by 1 base; unmatched bases: 5. Germline CDR1 is LNHDA and CDR2 is SQIVND (reference sequence). This CDR3 reads CASRLTGGRNTGELFF. The CDR3 DNA is TGTGCCAGTAGGTTGACAGGGGGCCGGAACACCGGGGAGCTGTTTTTT.

DNA of the CDR3: TGTGCCAGCTGCAGGGGGTACACTGAAGCTTTCTTT. It encodes CASCRGYTEAFF. The chain uses TRBV11-3 and TRBJ1-1, with 7 bases fitting TRBD1. Germline V gene lookup returns CDR1 SGHNT and CDR2 YENEEA. The trim removed 8 bases at V and 3 bases at J, leaving 3 bases unmatched. The CDR3 consists of 12 residues.

The rearrangement uses TRBV3-1 (or the pseudogene TRBV3-2) and TRBJ1-6; D possibly corresponds to TRBD1 (6 bases). With 1 base removed from V and 7 bases from J, the gap between germline ends came to 14 bases. CDR3 size: 16 residues. Germline V gene sequence: CDR1 LGHDT, CDR2 YNNKEL (reference sequence). CDR3: CASSQAGSGENSPLHF. The CDR3 DNA reads TGTGCCAGCAGCCAAGCGGGGTCAGGGGAAAATTCACCCCTCCACTTT.

J is TRBJ2-7 and V is TRBV6-4; no definite D call. Germline CDR1 and CDR2: MRHNA and SNTAGT. CDR3 length equals 8 residues. CDR3 DNA sequence: TGTAAGCACTACGAGCAGTACGTC. Translating gives CKHYEQYV.

The chain carries TRBV27 and TRBJ1-6; 8 nucleotides match TRBD1. Trimming at V came to 2 bases and at J to 5 bases, leaving 8 bases not matched to a gene. Germline V gives CDR1 MNHEY, CDR2 SMNVEV (reference sequence). The CDR3 runs 17 residues. The CDR3 DNA follows: TGTGCCAGCAGTTTAAGTCGCGGACAGGGTAATAATTCACCCCTCCACTTT. It is translated as CASSLSRGQGNNSPLHF.

The chain couples TRBV2 to TRBJ2-3, with 14 bases that match TRBD2. This CDR3 region has 20 residues. The V gene's germline CDR1 is SNHLY and CDR2 FYNNEI. The J segment lost 4 bases and the V segment lost 2 bases, leaving 14 bases of the junction unmatched. The CDR3 DNA is TGTGCCAGCAGTGAAACTGGACTAGCGGGGGGCGGGGGTTTCTCAGATACGCAGTATTTT. Encoded protein: CASSETGLAGGGGFSDTQYF.

This clone was seen only a few times. The chain uses TRBV5-6 and TRBJ2-7; D not resolved. The CDR3 spans 13 residues. CDR1 is SGHDT, CDR2 YYEEEE, per germline. Trimming removed 3 bases from V and 4 bases from J, with 11 bases in between. The CDR3, as DNA: TGTGCCAGCAGCTCCTCCAACTTATACGAGCAGTACGTC. It yields the protein CASSSSNLYEQYV.

The rearrangement joins TRBV5-4 to TRBJ1-5; D unclear. V shed 1 base and J shed 7 bases, with 6 bases lying between them. Germline V gene data show CDR1 as SGHNT and CDR2 as YYREEE (reference sequence). This CDR3 comprises 12 residues. As DNA, the CDR3 is TGTGCCAGCAGCTTGCCCGGGCAGCCCCAGCATTTT. This sequence encodes CASSLPGQPQHF.

The chain is built from TRBV28 and TRBJ1-3; D might be TRBD1 (5 bases). The CDR3 contains 14 residues. Trimming took 3 bases from V and 4 from J, leaving 10 bases between them. Germline V CDR1 and CDR2: MDHEN, SYDVKM. The CDR3 DNA reads TGTGCCAGCAGTTTTGGTGGGGGGGGAAACACCATATATTTT. Translating gives CASSFGGGGNTIYF.

This chain joins TRBV28 and TRBJ2-3; D may be TRBD1 (6 bases). The CDR3 sequence is 15 residues long. Germline V CDR1 and CDR2: MDHEN, SYDVKM. Between the trimmed V and J ends, which lost 5 bases and 2 bases, there was a span of 14 bases. The CDR3 here is CASSMDRSVTDTQYF. The DNA for the CDR3 is TGTGCCAGCAGTATGGACAGAAGCGTCACAGATACGCAGTATTTT.

For this clone: Relative to the germline gene, one junction end is altered; a read error may explain this. This chain joins TRBV5-1 and TRBJ1-1; 7 nucleotides agree with TRBD1. The CDR3 has 14 residues. Germline values: CDR1 SGHRS, CDR2 YFSETQ. CDR3 in DNA: TGTGCCAGCAGCAAACGACAGGGTGGAACTGAAGCTTTCTTT. It is translated as CASSKRQGGTEAFF.

The chain joins TRBV6-5 to TRBJ2-5; 7 bases match TRBD2. The CDR3 totals 15 residues. V was pared by 3 bases and J by 4 bases, with 8 bases of the junction left unmatched. Germline CDR1 and CDR2: MNHEY and SVGAGI. This CDR3 reads CASSYQAGRGETQYF. CDR3 nucleotide sequence: TGTGCCAGCAGTTATCAAGCGGGACGAGGAGAGACCCAGTACTTC.

The chain combines TRBV6-5 with TRBJ2-3; a weak D match, TRBD1 (6 bases). Trimming took 6 bases from V and 4 from J, leaving 11 bases between them. CDR3 size: 13 residues. Germline-derived CDR1 and CDR2 are MNHEY and SVGAGI. The CDR3: CASRRQASDTQYF. Written as DNA, the CDR3 is TGTGCCAGCAGGCGACAGGCCTCAGATACGCAGTATTTT.

V and J are TRBV6-5 and TRBJ1-4, with 7 bases lining up with TRBD1. J lost 6 bases, V lost 7 bases, and 5 bases had no gene match. Germline V gives CDR1 MNHEY, CDR2 SVGAGI. The CDR3 runs 13 residues. The CDR3 coding sequence is TGTGCCAGCATCCAGGGGGGTGATGAAAAACTGTTTTTT. The encoded protein is CASIQGGDEKLFF.